The 32 T cell receptor beta chains given below trace back to one sample, sequenced in a study of T cell changes during pregnancy in multiple sclerosis. Libraries were prepared by immunoSEQ multiplex PCR; TCRdb keeps only in-frame clonotypes and omits some of them. The sample lists under 65,000 clones; over 90% were seen once. The material was CD8+ T cells from peripheral blood mononuclear cells, obtained in the third trimester of pregnancy. These receptors all come from a female donor with multiple sclerosis, enrolled in a pregnancy study.

This clone was observed a handful of times. The chain employs TRBV29-1 and TRBJ1-2; the D gene is possibly TRBD1 (5 bases). CDR3 size: 11 residues. The V end lost 4 bases, the J end lost 8 bases, and 11 bases lay between the germline ends. The germline V gene has CDR1 SQVTM and CDR2 ANQGSEA. CDR3 protein: CSVGQFDGYTF. CDR3 DNA: TGCAGCGTTGGACAGTTTGACGGCTACACCTTC.

The chain joins TRBV27 to TRBJ2-1, with D possibly being TRBD1 (5 bases). The germline V gene encodes CDR1 MNHEY and CDR2 SMNVEV (reference sequence). V was pared by 3 bases and J by 10 bases, with 16 bases between. This CDR3 contains 14 residues. The CDR3 loop reads CASSLTAFGEEQFF. Written as DNA, the CDR3 is TGTGCCAGCAGTTTGACAGCTTTCGGAGAAGAGCAGTTCTTC.

The genes are TRBV5-1 and TRBJ2-1; D possibly corresponds to TRBD2 (5 bases). The CDR3 runs 16 residues. The germline gives CDR1 SGHRS, CDR2 YFSETQ. V was shortened by 3 bases and J by 0 bases, with 13 bases between the two germline ends. The CDR3 DNA reads TGCGCCAGCAGCTACGGAGGCAGGAGCTCCTACAATGAGCAGTTCTTC. Translation gives CASSYGGRSSYNEQFF.

J is TRBJ1-2 and V is TRBV11-2; D is uncertain. Germline CDR1 and CDR2: SGHAT and FQNNGV. With 0 bases removed from V and 7 bases from J, the gap between germline ends came to 12 bases. CDR3 length equals 14 residues. CDR3 sequence reads: CASSLDSGVGGYTF. The CDR3 DNA is TGTGCCAGCAGCTTAGATAGCGGGGTTGGTGGCTACACCTTC.

A single count supports this clone. The CDR3 reads CASSLSYNQPQHF. Written as DNA, the CDR3 is TGTGCCAGCAGTTTATCGTACAATCAGCCCCAGCATTTT. The chain links TRBV27 to TRBJ1-5; D is undetermined. CDR1 MNHEY and CDR2 SMNVEV come from the germline V gene (reference sequence). Trimming removed 0 bases at V and 3 bases at J, with 3 bases between. The length of the CDR3 is 13 residues.

V gene TRBV7-9 combines with J gene TRBJ2-7; the D gene is possibly TRBD1 (6 bases). CDR1 is SEHNR and CDR2 is FQNEAQ in the germline V gene (reference sequence). Trimming removed 5 bases at V and 3 bases at J, with 11 bases between. This CDR3 comprises 13 residues. The CDR3 region is CASSPRDNYEQYF. Written as DNA, the CDR3 is TGTGCCAGCAGCCCCCGGGACAACTACGAGCAGTACTTC.

This chain uses TRBV30 with TRBJ2-7; TRBD2 might be the D (6 bases). Germline V gene sequence: CDR1 GTSNPN, CDR2 SVGIG (reference sequence). Trimming took off 2 bases at V and 3 bases at J, with 8 bases between the two ends. The CDR3 has 12 residues. As DNA, the CDR3 is TGTGCCTGGAGTATGGGAGGCTACGAGCAGTACTTC. This encodes CAWSMGGYEQYF.

This clone is a singleton in its sample. The rearrangement uses TRBV9 and TRBJ2-7, with 8 bases lining up with TRBD1. This CDR3 is built from 16 residues. The trim removed 4 bases at V and 0 bases at J, leaving 9 bases unmatched. From germline, CDR1 is SGDLS and CDR2 YYNGEE. In DNA, the CDR3 is TGTGCCAGCAGCCCAAGGACAGGGCCGAGCTCCTACGAGCAGTACTTC. This encodes CASSPRTGPSSYEQYF.

The V gene is TRBV6-5, the J gene TRBJ2-7; D is perhaps TRBD2 (6 bases). The ends were cut back, 1 base at V and 3 bases at J, with 13 bases in the middle. CDR3 length: 15 amino acids. The germline V gene encodes CDR1 MNHEY and CDR2 SVGAGI. CDR3 sequence reads: CASSYFGGNLYEQYF. The CDR3 region has the DNA TGTGCCAGCAGTTACTTCGGGGGAAACCTCTACGAGCAGTACTTC.

V gene TRBV2 combines with J gene TRBJ1-2; D is possibly TRBD1 (6 bases). V lost 1 base and J 4 bases, leaving 16 bases between the germline ends. This CDR3 comprises 16 residues. From germline, CDR1 is SNHLY and CDR2 FYNNEI. The CDR3 protein is CASSEEGQGLLYGYTF. The CDR3 DNA reads as TGTGCCAGCAGTGAAGAGGGGCAGGGGCTGCTCTATGGCTACACCTTC.

The rearrangement uses TRBV7-9 and TRBJ2-1; 16 nucleotides agree with TRBD2. Trimming took 5 bases from V and 3 from J; bases not matched to a gene: 7. Germline assignment: CDR1 SEHNR and CDR2 FQNEAQ (reference sequence). The CDR3 covers 18 residues. The CDR3 DNA is TGTGCCAGCAGCATCGGGACTAGCGGGAGGGAGGGCTACAATGAGCAGTTCTTC. Protein: CASSIGTSGREGYNEQFF.

The chain uses TRBV19 and TRBJ2-7, with TRBD2 identical over 8 bases. Germline CDR1 reads LNHDA; CDR2 reads SQIVND (reference sequence). The trim removed 3 bases at V and 6 bases at J, leaving 4 bases unmatched. This CDR3 has 13 residues. CDR3 residues: CASSITSGSEQYF. The CDR3 region has the DNA TGTGCCAGTAGTATTACTAGCGGTTCCGAGCAGTACTTC.

The gene calls are TRBV6-4 and TRBJ1-2; a weak D match, TRBD1 (5 bases). The CDR3 length is 15 residues. V lost 2 bases, J lost 7 bases, and 17 bases lay in between. Looked up from germline, CDR1 is MRHNA and CDR2 is SNTAGT. The chain's CDR3 is CASSDLATVSSGYTF. CDR3 nucleotide sequence: TGTGCCAGCAGTGACCTAGCGACAGTTTCAAGTGGCTACACCTTC.

This rearrangement joins TRBV4-2 to TRBJ1-5, with 7 positions matching TRBD1. Looked up from germline, CDR1 is LGHNA and CDR2 is YNFKEQ. With V trimmed by 1 base and J by 5 bases, 5 bases remained unmatched. This CDR3 is 15 amino acids long. The CDR3 is CASSQGTGADQPQHF. The DNA for the CDR3 is TGTGCCAGCAGCCAAGGGACAGGCGCAGATCAGCCCCAGCATTTT.

This chain uses TRBV7-6 with TRBJ1-3; possibly TRBD1 for D (6 bases). Germline V gene lookup returns CDR1 SGHVS and CDR2 FNYEAQ. This CDR3 has 18 residues. V lost 0 bases to trimming and J lost 0 bases, with 15 bases between them. Here the CDR3 reads CASSLALRGPYSGNTIYF. The DNA for the CDR3 is TGTGCCAGCAGCTTAGCGCTCAGGGGCCCCTACTCTGGAAACACCATATATTTT.

The V call is TRBV29-1, the J call TRBJ1-5; TRBD1 might be the D (5 bases). The length of the CDR3 is 14 residues. Germline V gives CDR1 SQVTM, CDR2 ANQGSEA. The V gene lost 7 bases and the J gene lost 4 bases, with 17 bases spanning the gap. Here the CDR3 reads CSARTGEGNQPQHF. The CDR3 bases are TGCAGCGCTAGGACGGGGGAAGGAAATCAGCCCCAGCATTTT.

The chain carries TRBV10-3 and TRBJ2-3, with TRBD2 as a possible D gene (6 bases). V lost 4 bases and J 0 bases, leaving 17 bases between the germline ends. Germline CDR1 reads ENHRY; CDR2 reads SYGVKD. CDR3 length: 17 amino acids. The CDR3 region is CAISAEGARLSTDTQYF. CDR3 bases: TGTGCCATCAGTGCGGAGGGAGCCCGCCTTAGCACAGATACGCAGTATTTT.

V is TRBV27 and J is TRBJ1-2; D is undetermined. Trimming removed 4 bases from V and 8 bases from J, with 14 bases in between. CDR1 and CDR2 from the germline V gene are MNHEY and SMNVEV (reference sequence). This CDR3 comprises 13 residues. The CDR3 DNA reads as TGTGCCAGCAGTTCCCAAGAGGTAGGCGGCTACACCTTC. This codes for CASSSQEVGGYTF.

V usage is TRBV10-3 and J usage is TRBJ2-1; 7 positions agree with TRBD1. V was clipped by 7 bases and J by 5 bases; unmatched bases: 5. CDR1 is ENHRY and CDR2 is SYGVKD in the germline V gene. This CDR3 contains 13 residues. CDR3 DNA: TGTGCCATCACCGGGACAGAAAACAATGAGCAGTTCTTC. It codes for CAITGTENNEQFF.

This clone was seen just once. This chain links TRBV5-1 with TRBJ2-7; D might be TRBD2 (5 bases). Germline assignment: CDR1 SGHRS and CDR2 YFSETQ. The CDR3 length is 17 residues. V gave up 3 bases and J gave up 6 bases, with 25 bases separating them. In DNA, the CDR3 is TGCGCCAGCAGCTCCTCCCCTTTTGAGGGTCCCTACCCCGAGCAGTACTTC. It is translated as CASSSSPFEGPYPEQYF.

This chain joins TRBV15 and TRBJ2-1; the D gene is possibly TRBD2 (5 bases). This CDR3 contains 14 residues. Germline assignment: CDR1 LNHNV and CDR2 YYDKDF (reference sequence). V dropped 8 bases and J dropped 0 bases, with 11 bases sitting between them. The CDR3 nucleotides read TGTGCCACCCGAGCGGTGAGCTCCTACAATGAGCAGTTCTTC. Protein: CATRAVSSYNEQFF.

The chain uses TRBV27 and TRBJ1-2; 9 nucleotides match TRBD1. The CDR3 contains 15 residues. In germline, CDR1 is MNHEY, CDR2 SMNVEV (reference sequence). V was clipped by 4 bases and J by 3 bases; unmatched bases: 6. CDR3 sequence (DNA): TGTGCCAGCAGTTCTTGGGACAGGGACTACTATGGCTACACCTTC. It specifies CASSSWDRDYYGYTF.

The chain has TRBV18 and TRBJ1-4, with TRBD1 as a possible D gene (5 bases). The CDR3 is 15 residues long. Germline-derived CDR1 and CDR2 are KGHSH and LQKENI. The V end was cut by 0 bases, the J end by 3 bases, with 8 bases between. CDR3 protein: CASSPPGGSNEKLFF. The CDR3 DNA reads TGTGCCAGCTCACCACCGGGGGGGTCTAATGAAAAACTGTTTTTT.

The J gene is TRBJ2-7, the V gene TRBV7-9, with 8 positions matching TRBD2. After removal of 5 bases from V and 2 bases from J, the junction contained 11 bases not matched to a gene. Germline CDR1 SEHNR, CDR2 FQNEAQ (reference sequence). The CDR3 runs 16 residues. CDR3: CASSPPFGGRTYEQYF. The CDR3 coding sequence is TGTGCCAGCAGCCCACCCTTTGGCGGGAGGACCTACGAGCAGTACTTC.

The gene calls are TRBV6-5 and TRBJ2-7; D call uncertain. The germline V and J ends were trimmed by 2 bases and 0 bases, with 8 bases remaining between them. Germline V gives CDR1 MNHEY, CDR2 SVGAGI. The CDR3 loop spans 14 amino acids. This CDR3 is CASSYTRSSYEQYF. The DNA of the CDR3 is TGTGCCAGCAGTTACACAAGGAGCTCCTACGAGCAGTACTTC.

J is TRBJ1-2 and V is TRBV13, with TRBD1 matching over 7 bases. CDR3 length equals 15 residues. The germline CDR1 and CDR2 sequences are PRHDT and FYEKMQ (reference sequence). With 4 bases clipped from V and 7 bases from J, the junction kept 12 bases outside the gene matches. The CDR3: CASSWGGTVPRGYTF. CDR3 DNA: TGTGCCAGCAGCTGGGGCGGGACAGTGCCTCGTGGCTACACCTTC.

The chain joins TRBV30 to TRBJ2-7; 11 bases align to TRBD1. The CDR3 consists of 14 residues. With V trimmed by 5 bases and J by 6 bases, 9 bases remained unmatched. Germline loops: CDR1 GTSNPN, CDR2 SVGIG (reference sequence). The CDR3 reads CAWVTGTGGSEQYF. DNA of the CDR3: TGTGCCTGGGTTACCGGGACAGGGGGGTCCGAGCAGTACTTC. Looking up the rest from reference TRBV30 and TRBJ2-7 gives the full variable domain: SQTIHQWPATLVQPVGSPLSLECTVEGTSNPNLYWYRQAAGRGLQLLFYSVGIGQISSEVPQNLSASRPQDRQFILSSKKLLLSDSGFYLCAWVTGTGGSEQYFGPGTRLTVT.

The chain joins TRBV12-5 to TRBJ1-2; TRBD1 agrees at 7 bases. In germline, CDR1 is LGHNT, CDR2 FRNRAP. The CDR3 is made up of 17 amino acids. Germline trimming cut 7 bases from V and 0 bases from J; bases unmatched to any gene: 14. In DNA form, the CDR3 reads TGTGCTAGTGACGGACAGGACCGCCTCTCCCCTAACTATGGCTACACCTTC. It is translated as CASDGQDRLSPNYGYTF. The whole variable domain, filled in from reference TRBV12-5 and TRBJ1-2, reads DARVTQTPRHKVTEMGQEVTMRCQPILGHNTVFWYRQTMMQGLELLAYFRNRAPLDDSGMPKDRFSAEMPDATLATLKIQPSEPRDSAVYFCASDGQDRLSPNYGYTFGSGTRLTVV.

The chain uses TRBV2 and TRBJ2-1; maybe TRBD1 (6 bases). There are 13 residues in the CDR3. Germline V lookup: CDR1 SNHLY, CDR2 FYNNEI. V lost 1 base, J lost 9 bases, and 10 bases lay in between. CDR3 DNA sequence: TGTGCCAGCAGTGAAGTGGGGGCACGTGAGCAGTTCTTC. Amino acid sequence: CASSEVGAREQFF.

This clone was found once. This rearrangement joins TRBV4-1 to TRBJ2-7; no clear D. The germline V gene encodes CDR1 MGHRA and CDR2 YSYEKL. The V end was cut by 1 base, the J end by 3 bases, with 16 bases between. This CDR3 has 16 residues. CDR3 nucleotides: TGCGCCAGCAGCCAAGGCCGCGGTAATCCCGGCTACGAGCAGTACTTC. This sequence encodes CASSQGRGNPGYEQYF.

The chain joins TRBV4-1 to TRBJ1-6; maybe TRBD1 (5 bases). V lost 4 bases, J lost 6 bases, and 7 bases lay in between. CDR1 and CDR2 (germline): MGHRA, YSYEKL. The CDR3 extends over 13 amino acids. The CDR3 bases are TGCGCCAGCAGCCCAGGGATTAATTCACCCCTCCACTTT. It specifies CASSPGINSPLHF.

The J gene is TRBJ2-7, the V gene TRBV5-1, with 7 bases lining up with TRBD1. Germline loops: CDR1 SGHRS, CDR2 YFSETQ. CDR3 size: 12 residues. V shed 7 bases and J 4 bases; nucleotides not matched to a gene: 5. This CDR3 reads CASRDSSYEQYF. CDR3 coding DNA: TGCGCCAGCCGGGACAGCTCGTACGAGCAGTACTTC. Based on the CDR3 plus reference TRBV5-1 and TRBJ2-7, the full variable domain is KAGVTQTPRYLIKTRGQQVTLSCSPISGHRSVSWYQQTPGQGLQFLFEYFSETQRNKGNFPGRFSGRQFSNSRSEMNVSTLELGDSALYLCASRDSSYEQYFGPGTRLTVT.